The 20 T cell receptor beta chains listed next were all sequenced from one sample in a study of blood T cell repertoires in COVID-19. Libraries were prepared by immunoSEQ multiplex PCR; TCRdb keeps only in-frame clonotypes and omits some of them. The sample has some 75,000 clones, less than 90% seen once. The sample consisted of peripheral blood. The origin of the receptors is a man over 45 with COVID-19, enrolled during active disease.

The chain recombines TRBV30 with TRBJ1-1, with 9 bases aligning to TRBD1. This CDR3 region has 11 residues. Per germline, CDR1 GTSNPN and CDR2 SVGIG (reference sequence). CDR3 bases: TGTGGGGGACAGGGCAGGACTGAAGCTTTCTTT. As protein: CGGQGRTEAFF.

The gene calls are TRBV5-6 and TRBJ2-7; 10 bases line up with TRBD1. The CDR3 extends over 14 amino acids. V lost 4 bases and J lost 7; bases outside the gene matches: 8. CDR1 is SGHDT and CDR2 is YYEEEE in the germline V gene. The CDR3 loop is CASSPDRGAGEQYF. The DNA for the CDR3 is TGTGCCAGCAGCCCGGACAGGGGGGCGGGGGAGCAGTACTTC.

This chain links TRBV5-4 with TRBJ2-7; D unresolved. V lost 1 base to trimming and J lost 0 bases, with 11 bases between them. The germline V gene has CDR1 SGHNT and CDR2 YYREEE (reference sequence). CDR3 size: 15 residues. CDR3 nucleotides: TGTGCCAGCAGCTTGTACGGAGCTAGCTCCTACGAGCAGTACTTC. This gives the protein CASSLYGASSYEQYF.

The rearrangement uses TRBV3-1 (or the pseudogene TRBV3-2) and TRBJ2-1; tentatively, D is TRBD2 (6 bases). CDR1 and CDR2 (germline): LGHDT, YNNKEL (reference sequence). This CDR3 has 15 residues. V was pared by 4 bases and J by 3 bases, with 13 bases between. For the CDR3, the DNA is TGTGCCAGCAGCCGCGGGGACTTGAACTACAATGAGCAGTTCTTC. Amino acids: CASSRGDLNYNEQFF.

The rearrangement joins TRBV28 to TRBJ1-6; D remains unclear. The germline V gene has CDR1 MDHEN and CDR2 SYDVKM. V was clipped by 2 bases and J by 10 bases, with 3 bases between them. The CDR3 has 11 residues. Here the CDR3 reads CASSLSSPLHF. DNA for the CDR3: TGTGCCAGCAGTTTAAGCTCACCCCTCCACTTT. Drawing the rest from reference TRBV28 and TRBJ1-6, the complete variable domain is DVKVTQSSRYLVKRTGEKVFLECVQDMDHENMFWYRQDPGLGLRLIYFSYDVKMKEKGDIPEGYSVSREKKERFSLILESASTNQTSMYLCASSLSSPLHFGNGTRLTVT.

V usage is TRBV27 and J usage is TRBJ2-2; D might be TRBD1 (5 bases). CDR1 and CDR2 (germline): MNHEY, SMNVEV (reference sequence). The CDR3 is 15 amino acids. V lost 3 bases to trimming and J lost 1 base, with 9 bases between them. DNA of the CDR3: TGTGCCAGCAGTTTCAAGGGGCAGAACACCGGGGAGCTGTTTTTT. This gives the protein CASSFKGQNTGELFF.

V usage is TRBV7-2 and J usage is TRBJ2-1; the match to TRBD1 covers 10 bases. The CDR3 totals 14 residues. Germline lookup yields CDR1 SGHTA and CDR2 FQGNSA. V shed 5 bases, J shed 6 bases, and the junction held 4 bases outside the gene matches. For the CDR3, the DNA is TGTGCCAGCAGCCGGGACAGGGGAGTCAATGAGCAGTTCTTC. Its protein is CASSRDRGVNEQFF.

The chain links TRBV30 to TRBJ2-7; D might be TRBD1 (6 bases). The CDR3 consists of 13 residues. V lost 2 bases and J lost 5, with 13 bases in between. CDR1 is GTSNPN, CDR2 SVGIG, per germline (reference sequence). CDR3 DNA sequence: TGTGCCTGGAGTACGGGACAATTTGACGAGCAGTACTTC. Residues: CAWSTGQFDEQYF.

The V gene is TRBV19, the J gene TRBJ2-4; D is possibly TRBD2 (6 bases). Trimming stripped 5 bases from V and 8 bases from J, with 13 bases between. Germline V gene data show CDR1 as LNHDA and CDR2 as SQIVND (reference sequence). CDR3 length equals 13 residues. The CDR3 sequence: CASSLGGKDIQYF. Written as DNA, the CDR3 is TGTGCCAGTAGTCTCGGGGGAAAGGACATTCAGTACTTC.

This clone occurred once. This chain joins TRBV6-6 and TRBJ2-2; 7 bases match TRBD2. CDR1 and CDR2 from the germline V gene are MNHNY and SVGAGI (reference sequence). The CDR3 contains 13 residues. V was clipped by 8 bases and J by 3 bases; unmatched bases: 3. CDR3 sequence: CASGRAHTGELFF. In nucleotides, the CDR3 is TGTGCCAGCGGGAGGGCTCACACCGGGGAGCTGTTTTTT.

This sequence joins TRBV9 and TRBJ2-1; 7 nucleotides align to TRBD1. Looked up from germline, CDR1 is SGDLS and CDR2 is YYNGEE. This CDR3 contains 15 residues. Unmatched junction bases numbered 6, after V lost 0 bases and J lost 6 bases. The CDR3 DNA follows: TGTGCCAGCAGCGTAGAGGGGGCGCCGGCCAATGAGCAGTTCTTC. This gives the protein CASSVEGAPANEQFF.

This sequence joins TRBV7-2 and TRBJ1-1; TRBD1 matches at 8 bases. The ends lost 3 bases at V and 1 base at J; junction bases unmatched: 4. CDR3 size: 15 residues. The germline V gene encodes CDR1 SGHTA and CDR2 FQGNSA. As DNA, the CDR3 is TGTGCCAGCAGCTTTGCCGGGACAGGGAACACTGAAGCTTTCTTT. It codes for CASSFAGTGNTEAFF.

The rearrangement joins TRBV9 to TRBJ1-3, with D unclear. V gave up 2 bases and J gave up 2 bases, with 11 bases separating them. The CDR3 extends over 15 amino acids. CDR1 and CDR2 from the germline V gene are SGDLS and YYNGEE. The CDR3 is CASSVGGQAGNTIYF. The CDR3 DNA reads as TGTGCCAGCAGCGTGGGAGGGCAGGCTGGAAACACCATATATTTT.

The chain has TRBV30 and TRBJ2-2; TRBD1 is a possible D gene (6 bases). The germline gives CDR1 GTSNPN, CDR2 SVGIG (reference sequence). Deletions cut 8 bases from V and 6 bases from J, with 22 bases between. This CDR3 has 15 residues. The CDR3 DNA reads TGTGCCGGATATCAGGGGAAGACCGAACCCGGGGAGCTGTTTTTT. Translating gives CAGYQGKTEPGELFF.

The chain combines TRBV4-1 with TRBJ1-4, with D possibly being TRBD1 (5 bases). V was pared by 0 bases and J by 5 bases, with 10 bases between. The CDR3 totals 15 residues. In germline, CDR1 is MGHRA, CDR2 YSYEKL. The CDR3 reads CASSQEGGVNEKLFF. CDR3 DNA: TGCGCCAGCAGCCAAGAGGGGGGGGTGAATGAAAAACTGTTTTTT.

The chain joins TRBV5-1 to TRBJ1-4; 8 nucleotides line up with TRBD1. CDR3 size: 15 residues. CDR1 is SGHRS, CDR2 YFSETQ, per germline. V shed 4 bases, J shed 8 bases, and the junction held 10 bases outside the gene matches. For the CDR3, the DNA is TGCGCCAGCAGCGGGGCCGGGACAGGAGACGAAAAACTGTTTTTT. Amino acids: CASSGAGTGDEKLFF.

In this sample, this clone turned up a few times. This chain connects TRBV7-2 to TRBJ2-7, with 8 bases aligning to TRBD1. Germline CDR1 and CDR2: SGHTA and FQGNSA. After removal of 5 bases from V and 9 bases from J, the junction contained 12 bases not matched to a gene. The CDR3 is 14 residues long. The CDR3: CASSQDRGGRRQYF. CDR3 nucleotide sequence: TGTGCCAGCAGCCAAGACAGGGGTGGGAGACGGCAGTACTTC.

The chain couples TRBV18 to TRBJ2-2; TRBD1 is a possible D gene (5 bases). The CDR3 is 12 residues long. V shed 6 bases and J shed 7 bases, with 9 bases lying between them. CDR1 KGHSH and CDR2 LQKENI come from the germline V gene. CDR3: CASSVRGGELFF. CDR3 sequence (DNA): TGTGCCAGCTCCGTAAGGGGCGGGGAGCTGTTTTTT. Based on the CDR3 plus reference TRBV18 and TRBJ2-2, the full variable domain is NAGVMQNPRHLVRRRGQEARLRCSPMKGHSHVYWYRQLPEEGLKFMVYLQKENIIDESGMPKERFSAEFPKEGPSILRIQQVVRGDSAAYFCASSVRGGELFFGEGSRLTVL.

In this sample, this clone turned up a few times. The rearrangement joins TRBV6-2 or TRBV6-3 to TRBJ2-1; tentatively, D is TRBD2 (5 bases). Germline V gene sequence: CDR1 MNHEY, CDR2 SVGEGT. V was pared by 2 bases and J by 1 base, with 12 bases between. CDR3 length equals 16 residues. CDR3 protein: CASSYAGARSYNEQFF. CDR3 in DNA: TGTGCCAGCAGTTACGCGGGCGCACGGTCCTACAATGAGCAGTTCTTC.

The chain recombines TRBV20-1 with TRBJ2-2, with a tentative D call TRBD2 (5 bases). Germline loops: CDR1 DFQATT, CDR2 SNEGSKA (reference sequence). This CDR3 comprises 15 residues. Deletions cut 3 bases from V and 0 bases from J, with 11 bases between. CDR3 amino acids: CSASSRTANTGELFF. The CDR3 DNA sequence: TGCAGTGCTAGTAGCAGGACTGCGAACACCGGGGAGCTGTTTTTT.